This T cell receptor beta chain stems from a study of OX40 agonist ivuxolimab in advanced cancers. The data were produced by immunoSEQ multiplex PCR, yet TCRdb's version contains in-frame clones alone and is incomplete. Here the sample spans about 45,000 clones, approximately 91% being singletons. The CDR3 covers 13 residues. Deletions cut 5 bases from V and 4 bases from J, with 8 bases between. Germline-derived CDR1 and CDR2 are SGHTA and FQGNSA. The table lists this clone with a few counts. This chain connects TRBV7-2 to TRBJ2-2; tentatively, D is TRBD2 (5 bases). The clonotype was recovered from an adult with an advanced solid tumor such as melanoma, head and neck, liver or kidney cancer. The specimen was CD4+ or CD8+ T cells sorted from blood, collected in a trial of the OX40 agonist ivuxolimab. The CDR3 reads CASSPSITGELFF. DNA for the CDR3: TGTGCCAGCAGCCCTAGCATCACCGGGGAGCTGTTTTTT.